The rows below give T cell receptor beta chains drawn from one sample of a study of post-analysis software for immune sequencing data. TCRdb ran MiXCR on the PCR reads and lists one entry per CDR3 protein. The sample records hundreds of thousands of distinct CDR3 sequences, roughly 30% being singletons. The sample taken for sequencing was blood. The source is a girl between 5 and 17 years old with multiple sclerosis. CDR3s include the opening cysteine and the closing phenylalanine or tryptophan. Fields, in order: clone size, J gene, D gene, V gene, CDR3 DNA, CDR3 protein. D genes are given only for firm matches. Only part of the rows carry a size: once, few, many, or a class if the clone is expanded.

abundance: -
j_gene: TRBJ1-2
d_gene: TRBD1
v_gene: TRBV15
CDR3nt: TGTGCCACCAGCAGAACAAGACAACGGGGGGGACAGGGAAATGGCTACACCTTC
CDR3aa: CATSRTRQRGGQGNGYTF

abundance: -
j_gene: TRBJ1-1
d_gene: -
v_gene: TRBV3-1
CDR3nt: TGTGCCAGCATTAGTGCAGGGCTACATGAAGCTTTCTTT
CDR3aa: CASISAGLHEAFF

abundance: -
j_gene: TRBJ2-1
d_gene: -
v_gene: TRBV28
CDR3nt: TGTGCCAGCAGGGACCCACCGACAGTCTACAATGAGCAGTTCTTC
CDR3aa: CASRDPPTVYNEQFF

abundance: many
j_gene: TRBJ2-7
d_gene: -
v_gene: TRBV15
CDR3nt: TGTGCCACCAGCAGAGATCTAGGGGGCTCCTACGAGCAGTACTTC
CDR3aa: CATSRDLGGSYEQYF

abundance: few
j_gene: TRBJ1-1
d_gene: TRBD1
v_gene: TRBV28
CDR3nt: TGTGCCAGCAGTCGAGACAGGGGTCCCGAAGCTTTCTTT
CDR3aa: CASSRDRGPEAFF

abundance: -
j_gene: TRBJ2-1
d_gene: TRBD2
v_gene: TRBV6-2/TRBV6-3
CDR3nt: TGTGCCAGCAGTTACCCCGGCCTAGCGGGGCGAAGGGGCTTCTACAATGAGCAGTTCTTC
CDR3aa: CASSYPGLAGRRGFYNEQFF

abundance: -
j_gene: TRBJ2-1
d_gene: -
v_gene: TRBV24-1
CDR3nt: TGTGCCACCAGTGATGGATCTAGGCCCTACAATGAGCAGTTCTTC
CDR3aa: CATSDGSRPYNEQFF

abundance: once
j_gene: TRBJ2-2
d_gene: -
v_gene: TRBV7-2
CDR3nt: TGTGCCAGCAGCTTAGGGGGACCCTTGACCGGGGAGCTGTTTTTT
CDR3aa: CASSLGGPLTGELFF

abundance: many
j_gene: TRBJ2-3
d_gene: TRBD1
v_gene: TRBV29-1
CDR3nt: TGCAGCGCCGGGACAGAGGGCCCAGATACGCAGTATTTT
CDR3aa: CSAGTEGPDTQYF

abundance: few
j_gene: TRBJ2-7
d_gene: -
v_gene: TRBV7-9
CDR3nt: TGTGCCAGCAGCTTGACGACTAGTTCTGACGAGCAGTACTTC
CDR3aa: CASSLTTSSDEQYF

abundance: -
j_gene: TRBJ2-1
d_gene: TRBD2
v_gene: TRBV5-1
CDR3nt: TGCGCCAGCAGCTTCAATAGCGGGAGCGATTTCAATGAGCAGTTCTTC
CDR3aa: CASSFNSGSDFNEQFF

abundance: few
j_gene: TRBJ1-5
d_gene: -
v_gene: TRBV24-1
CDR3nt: TGTGCCACCAGTGACCCCCGGACGTTTCAGCCCCAGCATTTT
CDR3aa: CATSDPRTFQPQHF

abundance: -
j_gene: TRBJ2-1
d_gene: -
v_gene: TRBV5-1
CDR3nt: TGCGCCAGCAGCTTGGCGGGCGCAAACTCCTACAATGAGCAGTTCTTC
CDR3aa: CASSLAGANSYNEQFF

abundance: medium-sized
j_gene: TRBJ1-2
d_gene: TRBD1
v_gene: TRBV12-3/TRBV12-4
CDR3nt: TGTGCCAGCAGCCGGACAGGGAACTATGGCTACACCTTC
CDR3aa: CASSRTGNYGYTF

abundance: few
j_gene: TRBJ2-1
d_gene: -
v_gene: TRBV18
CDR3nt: TGTGCCAGCTCACCCCCGGTCACCGACAATGAGCAGTTCTTC
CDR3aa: CASSPPVTDNEQFF

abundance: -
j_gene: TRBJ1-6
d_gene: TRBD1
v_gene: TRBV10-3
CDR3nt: TGTGCCATCAGAGGGACAGGGGAGAATTCACCCCTCCACTTT
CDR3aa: CAIRGTGENSPLHF

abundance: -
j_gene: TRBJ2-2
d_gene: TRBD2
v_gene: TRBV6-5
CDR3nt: TGTGCCAGCAGTTTCAGACTAGCGGGGGGTAACACCGGGGAGCTGTTTTTT
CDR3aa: CASSFRLAGGNTGELFF

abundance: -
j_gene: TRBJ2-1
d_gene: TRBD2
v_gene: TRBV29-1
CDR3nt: TGCAGCGTTGAAGATGCAGGGAGGGGTGGTCAGTTCTTC
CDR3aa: CSVEDAGRGGQFF

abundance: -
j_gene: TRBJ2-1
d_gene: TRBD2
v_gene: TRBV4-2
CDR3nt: TGTGCCAGCAGCCAAGAACTAGCGGGAGTGAATGAGCAGTTCTTC
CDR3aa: CASSQELAGVNEQFF

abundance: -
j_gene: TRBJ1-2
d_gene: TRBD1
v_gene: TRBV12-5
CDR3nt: TGTGCTAGTGGTTTGGGACGACAGGGTACGAGCTATGGCTACACCTTC
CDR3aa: CASGLGRQGTSYGYTF

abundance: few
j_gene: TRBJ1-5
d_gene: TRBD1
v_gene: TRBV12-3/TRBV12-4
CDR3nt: TGTGCCAGCAGTGCGACAGGGACCTCAGGGGATCAGCCCCAGCATTTT
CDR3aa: CASSATGTSGDQPQHF

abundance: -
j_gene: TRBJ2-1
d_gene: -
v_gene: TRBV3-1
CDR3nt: TGTGCCAGCAGCCAAGAGTCCCGCCAAGGCTACAATGAGCAGTTCTTC
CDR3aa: CASSQESRQGYNEQFF

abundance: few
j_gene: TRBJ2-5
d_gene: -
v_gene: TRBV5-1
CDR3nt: TGCGCCAGCAGCTTGTATTCCAGCTCCCAAGAGACCCAGTACTTC
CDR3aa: CASSLYSSSQETQYF

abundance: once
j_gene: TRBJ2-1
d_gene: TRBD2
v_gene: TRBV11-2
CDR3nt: TGTGCCAGCAGCTTAGTCGTGCTAGCGGGGAAAAATGAGCAGTTCTTC
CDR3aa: CASSLVVLAGKNEQFF

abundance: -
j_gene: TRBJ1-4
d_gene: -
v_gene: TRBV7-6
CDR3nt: TGTGCCAGCAGCTTAAACGAAGGGAGTTGGGAAAAACTGTTTTTT
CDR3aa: CASSLNEGSWEKLFF

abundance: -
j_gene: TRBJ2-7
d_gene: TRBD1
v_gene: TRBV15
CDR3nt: TGTGCCACCAGCAGAGATGACAGGGTGGGCTCCTACGAGCAGTACTTC
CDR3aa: CATSRDDRVGSYEQYF

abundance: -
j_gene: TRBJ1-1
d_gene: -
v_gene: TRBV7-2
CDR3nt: TGTGCCAGCAGCTTAGCGCTCTCCTGGGACACTGAAGCTTTCTTT
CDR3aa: CASSLALSWDTEAFF

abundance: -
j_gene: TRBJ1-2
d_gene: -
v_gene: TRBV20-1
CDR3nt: TGCAGTGCCACACGACAGATCTACACCTTC
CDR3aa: CSATRQIYTF

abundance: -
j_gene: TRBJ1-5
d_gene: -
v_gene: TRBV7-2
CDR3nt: TGTGCCAGCAGCTCCACACATAGTCAGCCCCAGCATTTT
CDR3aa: CASSSTHSQPQHF